This is a list of T cell receptor beta chains from one sample in a study of CD8+CD57+ T cells in acquired aplastic anemia. TCRdb re-analysed the reads in MiXCR, keeping a single row per CDR3 protein. The sample carries some 200,000 distinct CDR3 sequences, 60% to 65% recorded once. Sequenced: sorted CD4+, CD8+, or CD8+CD57+ T cells (not recorded which) from PBMCs. The receptors were sampled from a human donor in good health. Each CDR3 is given with its conserved first and last residue. The D gene is left open where the match is weak. Not every row has a clone size; where given, it reads once, few, many or a size class.

d_call	clone_size	v_call	j_call	cdr3_nt	cdr3_aa
NA	many	TRBV18	TRBJ2-7	TGTGCCAGCTCACCAGGATTGAGCTCCTACGAGCAGTACTTC	CASSPGLSSYEQYF
NA	NA	TRBV20-1	TRBJ1-2	TGCAGTGCTAGAGATCAGAAGAAGGATGGCTACACCTTC	CSARDQKKDGYTF
NA	NA	TRBV19	TRBJ2-1	TGTGCCAGTAGTATAGATCGTAGGAATGAGCAGTTCTTC	CASSIDRRNEQFF
NA	NA	TRBV20-1	TRBJ2-1	TGCAGTGCTAGAGATCCGGGAGTTAGCGATCCGTTCTTC	CSARDPGVSDPFF
TRBD1	few	TRBV7-9	TRBJ2-1	TGTGCCAGCAGCCAGAAGGGGGCCCAAAACAATGAGCAGTTCTTC	CASSQKGAQNNEQFF
TRBD1	NA	TRBV29-1	TRBJ1-6	TGCAGCTTACGCCGGGACAGGGGCTTCGTTTCACCCCTCCACTTT	CSLRRDRGFVSPLHF
NA	NA	TRBV25-1	TRBJ1-6	TGTGCCAGCAGTCCGGTTCCCAATTCACCCCTCCACTTT	CASSPVPNSPLHF
TRBD1	NA	TRBV5-1	TRBJ2-5	TGCGCCAGCACCTGGGACAGGTGCCAAGAGACCCAGTACTTC	CASTWDRCQETQYF
NA	NA	TRBV10-3	TRBJ2-7	TGTGCCATCAGCAGCTTAGTGCAAGGACCATCCTACGAGCAGTACTTC	CAISSLVQGPSYEQYF
TRBD2	NA	TRBV20-1	TRBJ2-1	TGCAGTGCTAGTCGGCTAGCGGGAAGTACAGAGCAGTTCTTC	CSASRLAGSTEQFF
NA	NA	TRBV15	TRBJ1-4	TGTGCCACCAGGGCCGCAACTAATGAAAAACTGTTTTTT	CATRAATNEKLFF
TRBD2	NA	TRBV20-1	TRBJ2-7	TGCAGTGCCACTTACGGGGGGGAACCCTACGAGCAGTACTTC	CSATYGGEPYEQYF
NA	few	TRBV2	TRBJ2-2	TGTGCCAGCAGTGAAACGGCCAGGGGGGGAACCGGGGAGCTGTTTTTT	CASSETARGGTGELFF
NA	NA	TRBV15	TRBJ1-2	TGTGCCACCAGCAGAGTACGGGAGGGCATCTATGGCTACACCTTC	CATSRVREGIYGYTF
NA	many	TRBV29-1	TRBJ2-4	TGCAGCGTACTACGCCTCGAGGGGGGGGTTGAAAACATTCAGTACTTC	CSVLRLEGGVENIQYF
NA	many	TRBV29-1	TRBJ2-1	TGCAGCGTTGAGCCGAGGGGTATCCACAATGAGCAGTTCTTC	CSVEPRGIHNEQFF
NA	NA	TRBV7-8	TRBJ2-1	TGTGCCAGCAGCCCGAGGACAAGTAACAATGAGCAGTTCTTC	CASSPRTSNNEQFF
TRBD1	NA	TRBV20-1	TRBJ2-1	TGCAGTGCTAGGAAGACAGGGGAAAACAATGAGCAGTTCTTC	CSARKTGENNEQFF
NA	many	TRBV10-1	TRBJ2-1	TGCGCCAGCAGTGAGTCAGTCGCCAACAATGAGCAGTTCTTC	CASSESVANNEQFF
TRBD2	NA	TRBV27	TRBJ2-7	TGTGCCAGCAGCCTAGCGGGGGGGCCCTACGAGCAGTGCTTC	CASSLAGGPYEQCF
NA	NA	TRBV19	TRBJ1-4	TGTGCCAGTAGTATTAAGCCCGGCCTGGGTCAGTTTTATGAAAAACTGTTTTTT	CASSIKPGLGQFYEKLFF
NA	NA	TRBV7-6	TRBJ1-2	TGTGCCAGCAGCCCAACCGCCTTCTTCAGGGGTGCCGCAAGAACGTATGGCTACACCTTC	CASSPTAFFRGAARTYGYTF
TRBD2	NA	TRBV24-1	TRBJ2-1	TGTGCCACCAGTGATTTGTGGGGGGGTGGTGAGCAGTTCTTC	CATSDLWGGGEQFF
TRBD2	NA	TRBV14	TRBJ2-5	TGTGCCAGCAGCCAAGCTGGCACCGGGGGACTAGCGGCCTTC	CASSQAGTGGLAAF
NA	NA	TRBV7-9	TRBJ2-7	TGTGCCAGCAGCTTAAGGGAGGATAGCGTTGGGACCTACGAGCAGTACTTC	CASSLREDSVGTYEQYF